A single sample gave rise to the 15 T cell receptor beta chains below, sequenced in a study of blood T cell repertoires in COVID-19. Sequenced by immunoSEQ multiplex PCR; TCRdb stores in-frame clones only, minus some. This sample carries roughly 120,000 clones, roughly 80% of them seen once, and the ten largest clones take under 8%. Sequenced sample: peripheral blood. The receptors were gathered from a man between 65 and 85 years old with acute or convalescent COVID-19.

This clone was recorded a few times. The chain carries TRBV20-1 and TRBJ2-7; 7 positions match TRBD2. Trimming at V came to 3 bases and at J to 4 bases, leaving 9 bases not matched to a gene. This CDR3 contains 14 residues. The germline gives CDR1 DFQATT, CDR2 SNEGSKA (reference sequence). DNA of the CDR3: TGCAGTGCTAGTAGACCGGGACTAAATTACGAGCAGTACTTC. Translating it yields CSASRPGLNYEQYF.

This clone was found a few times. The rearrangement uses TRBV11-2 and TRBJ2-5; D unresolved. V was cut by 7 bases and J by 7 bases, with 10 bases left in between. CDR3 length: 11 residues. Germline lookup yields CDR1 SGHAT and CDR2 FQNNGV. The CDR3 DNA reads TGTGCCAGCACCCGTCGTAGGACCCAGTACTTC. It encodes CASTRRRTQYF.

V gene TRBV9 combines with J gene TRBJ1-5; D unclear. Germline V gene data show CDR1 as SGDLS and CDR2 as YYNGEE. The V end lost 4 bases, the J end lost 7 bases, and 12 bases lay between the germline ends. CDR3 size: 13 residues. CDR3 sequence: CASSPKPWQPQHF. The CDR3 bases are TGTGCCAGCAGCCCAAAGCCCTGGCAGCCCCAGCATTTT.

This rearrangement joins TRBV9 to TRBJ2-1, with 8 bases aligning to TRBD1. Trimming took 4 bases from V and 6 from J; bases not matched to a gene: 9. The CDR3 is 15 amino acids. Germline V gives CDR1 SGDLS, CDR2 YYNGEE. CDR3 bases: TGTGCCAGCAGCCCATCGACAGGGGCCAGCAATGAGCAGTTCTTC. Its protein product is CASSPSTGASNEQFF.

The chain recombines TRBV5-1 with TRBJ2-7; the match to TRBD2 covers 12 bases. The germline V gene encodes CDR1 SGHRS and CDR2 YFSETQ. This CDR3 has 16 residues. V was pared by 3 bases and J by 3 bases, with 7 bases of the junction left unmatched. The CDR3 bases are TGCGCCAGCAGCTCCCCCGGACTAGCGGGGAGCTACGAGCAGTACTTC. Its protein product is CASSSPGLAGSYEQYF.

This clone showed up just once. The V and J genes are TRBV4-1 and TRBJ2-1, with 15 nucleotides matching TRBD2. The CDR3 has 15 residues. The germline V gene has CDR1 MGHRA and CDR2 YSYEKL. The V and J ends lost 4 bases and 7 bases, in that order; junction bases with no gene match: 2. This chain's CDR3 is CASSPGLAGGNEQFF. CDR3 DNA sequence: TGCGCCAGCAGCCCGGGACTAGCGGGGGGAAATGAGCAGTTCTTC.

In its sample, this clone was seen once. CDR3 DNA sequence: TGTGCCAGCACCTCTAACCGACAGGTTCGGGAGCAGTTCTTC. Its protein product is CASTSNRQVREQFF. The chain is built from TRBV11-2 and TRBJ2-1; weak D call: TRBD1 (6 bases). Germline lookup yields CDR1 SGHAT and CDR2 FQNNGV. Trimming shortened V by 7 bases and J by 10 bases, and 20 bases separated the two germline ends. The length of the CDR3 is 14 residues.

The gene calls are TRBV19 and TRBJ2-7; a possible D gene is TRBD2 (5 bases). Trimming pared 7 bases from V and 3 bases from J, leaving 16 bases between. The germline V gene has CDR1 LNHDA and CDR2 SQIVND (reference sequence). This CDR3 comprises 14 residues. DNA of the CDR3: TGTGCCAGTAAGTTGGGAGCTGGGCTCTACGAGCAGTACTTC. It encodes CASKLGAGLYEQYF.

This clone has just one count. The CDR3 DNA is TGTGCCAGCAGCCGCAGGACTAGCGGGGGAGGGGGACAAGAGACCCAGTACTTC. It encodes CASSRRTSGGGGQETQYF. This chain connects TRBV7-2 to TRBJ2-5; 13 bases are a match to TRBD2. Trimming at V came to 5 bases and at J to 2 bases, leaving 11 bases not matched to a gene. The CDR3 runs 18 residues. CDR1 is SGHTA, CDR2 FQGNSA, per germline.

The CDR3 reads CASSLSLNQPQHF. CDR3 sequence (DNA): TGTGCCAGCAGCTTAAGCCTTAATCAGCCCCAGCATTTT. The chain carries TRBV7-9 and TRBJ1-5; D is ambiguous. This CDR3 region has 13 residues. Trimming removed 2 bases at V and 4 bases at J, with 6 bases between. Per germline, CDR1 SEHNR and CDR2 FQNEAQ (reference sequence).

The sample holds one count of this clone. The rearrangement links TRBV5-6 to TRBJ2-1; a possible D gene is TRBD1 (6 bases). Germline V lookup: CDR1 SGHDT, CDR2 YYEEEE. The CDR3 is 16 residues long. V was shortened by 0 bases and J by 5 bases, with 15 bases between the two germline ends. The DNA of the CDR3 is TGTGCCAGCAGCTTGGCGGGACAAGCATGGAACAATGAGCAGTTCTTC. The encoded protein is CASSLAGQAWNNEQFF.

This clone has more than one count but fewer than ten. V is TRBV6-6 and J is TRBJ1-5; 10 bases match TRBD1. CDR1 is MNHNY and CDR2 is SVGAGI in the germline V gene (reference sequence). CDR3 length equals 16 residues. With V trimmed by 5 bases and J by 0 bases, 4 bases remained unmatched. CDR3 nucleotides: TGTGCCAGCAGTCCGGGACAGGGGATTAGCAATCAGCCCCAGCATTTT. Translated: CASSPGQGISNQPQHF.

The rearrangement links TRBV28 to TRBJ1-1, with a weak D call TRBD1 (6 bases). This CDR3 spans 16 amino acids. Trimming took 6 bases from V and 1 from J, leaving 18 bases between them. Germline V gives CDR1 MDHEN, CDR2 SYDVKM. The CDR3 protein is CASSPRAGGRNTEAFF. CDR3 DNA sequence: TGTGCCAGCAGCCCAAGAGCGGGGGGGCGGAACACTGAAGCTTTCTTT.

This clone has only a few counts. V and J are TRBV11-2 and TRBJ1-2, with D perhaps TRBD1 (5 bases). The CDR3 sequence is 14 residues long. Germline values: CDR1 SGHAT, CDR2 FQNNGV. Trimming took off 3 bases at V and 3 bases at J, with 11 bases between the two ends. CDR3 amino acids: CASSFQGSYYGYTF. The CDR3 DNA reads TGTGCCAGCAGCTTTCAGGGAAGCTACTATGGCTACACCTTC.

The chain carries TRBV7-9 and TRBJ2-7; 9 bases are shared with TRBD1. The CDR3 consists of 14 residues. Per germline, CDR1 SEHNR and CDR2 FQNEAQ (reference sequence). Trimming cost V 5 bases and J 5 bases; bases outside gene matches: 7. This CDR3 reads CASSPGQGLHEQYF. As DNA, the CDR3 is TGTGCCAGCAGCCCGGGACAGGGCCTGCACGAGCAGTACTTC.